This is a list of T cell receptor beta chains from one sample in a study of a mutant IDH1 vaccine in newly diagnosed glioma. Profiled with immunoSEQ multiplex PCR; TCRdb holds only in-frame clones, not every one. This sample carries 50,000 or so clones, around 85% of them seen once, and the ten largest clones take around 4%. No antigen has been identified for these receptors. The sequencing used PBMCs, collected from a glioma patient whose treatment included an IDH1 peptide vaccine. The source of these receptors is a woman in her twenties or thirties with glioma. Some clones in this sample may be carry-over from other donors' samples. CDR3s include the opening cysteine and the closing phenylalanine or tryptophan. D genes are given only for firm matches. Rows give clone size only sometimes, using once, few, many, or a class for an expanded clone.

clone size: medium-sized; J gene: TRBJ1-5; D gene: .; CDR3 length: 13; V gene: TRBV2; CDR3 DNA: TGTGCCAGCGGGGGTTTAGGTAATCAGCCCCAGCATTTT; CDR3 protein: CASGGLGNQPQHF
clone size: .; J gene: TRBJ2-1; D gene: .; CDR3 length: 14; V gene: TRBV7-9; CDR3 DNA: TGTGCCAGCAGCTGGGCACTAGGGAACAATGAGCAGTTCTTC; CDR3 protein: CASSWALGNNEQFF
clone size: .; J gene: TRBJ2-7; D gene: .; CDR3 length: 15; V gene: TRBV2; CDR3 DNA: TGTGCCAGCAGTGAATCGTGGGAATCTCGCTACGAGCAGTACTTC; CDR3 protein: CASSESWESRYEQYF
clone size: .; J gene: TRBJ2-1; D gene: TRBD2; CDR3 length: 15; V gene: TRBV5-4; CDR3 DNA: TGTGCCAGCAGCGGGTCGAGGGAGGGCTACAATGAGCAGTTCTTC; CDR3 protein: CASSGSREGYNEQFF
clone size: .; J gene: TRBJ1-5; D gene: .; CDR3 length: 14; V gene: TRBV6-6; CDR3 DNA: TGTGCCAGCAGTTTGGGGGGCAGCTATCAGCCCCAGCATTTT; CDR3 protein: CASSLGGSYQPQHF
clone size: .; J gene: TRBJ2-3; D gene: .; CDR3 length: 16; V gene: TRBV27; CDR3 DNA: TGTGCCAGCAGTTTAACGCAAAGCGGTCTCACAGATACGCAGTATTTT; CDR3 protein: CASSLTQSGLTDTQYF
clone size: .; J gene: TRBJ1-1; D gene: .; CDR3 length: 12; V gene: TRBV7-6; CDR3 DNA: TGTGCCAGCAGCTCAGGGTGGACTGAAGCTTTCTTT; CDR3 protein: CASSSGWTEAFF
clone size: .; J gene: TRBJ1-5; D gene: .; CDR3 length: 14; V gene: TRBV6-6; CDR3 DNA: TGTGCCAGCAGTCCGGGCCGATTTGATCAGCCCCAGCATTTT; CDR3 protein: CASSPGRFDQPQHF
clone size: .; J gene: TRBJ2-1; D gene: TRBD2; CDR3 length: 15; V gene: TRBV7-9; CDR3 DNA: TGTGCCAGCAGCTACATAGCGGGAGGGTACAATGAGCAGTTCTTC; CDR3 protein: CASSYIAGGYNEQFF
clone size: .; J gene: TRBJ2-7; D gene: TRBD1; CDR3 length: 15; V gene: TRBV19; CDR3 DNA: TGTGCCAGTAGTATAGCCCCGGGACAGGGTTACGAGCAGTACTTC; CDR3 protein: CASSIAPGQGYEQYF
clone size: once; J gene: TRBJ1-1; D gene: .; CDR3 length: 12; V gene: TRBV28; CDR3 DNA: TGTGCCAGCAGTCCTTCTGGAGGAGAAGCTTTCTTT; CDR3 protein: CASSPSGGEAFF